The source of this T cell receptor (beta chain) is a study of T-cell memory formation after mild COVID-19. The overall study: The study found TCR clusters largely donor specific.

Whole-study findings and limits: The main location of contracting CD4+ clones was CM and EM, and that of contracting CD8+ clones was EMRA. Still unconfirmed is whether the second-wave clones peaking on day 37 recognized SARS-CoV-2.

TCR alpha and TCR beta cDNA libraries carrying sample barcodes and UMIs came from 5'RACE with constant-segment primers. TCRdb re-called the 5' RACE reads through MiXCR, storing one row per CDR3 protein. The repertoire holds 150,000 to 200,000 distinct CDR3 sequences, roughly 28% seen once, with approximately 12% in the top ten. A remark on this clonotype: Its antigen is not known.

The CDR3 runs 13 residues. The ends lost 5 bases at V and 3 bases at J; junction bases unmatched: 3. CDR1 and CDR2 from the germline V gene are SGHVS and FQNEAQ. This receptor was obtained from an adult woman who had mild COVID-19 (a few samples of this study predate the infection). Cell type and time point are not known. The sequenced sample consisted of PBMCs or a T cell subset sorted from them (not recorded which). The V call is TRBV7-8, the J call TRBJ2-7; 8 positions match TRBD1. CDR3 nucleotides: TGTGCCAGCAGCGACAGGGGAATCTACGAGCAGTACTTC. Encoded protein: CASSDRGIYEQYF.